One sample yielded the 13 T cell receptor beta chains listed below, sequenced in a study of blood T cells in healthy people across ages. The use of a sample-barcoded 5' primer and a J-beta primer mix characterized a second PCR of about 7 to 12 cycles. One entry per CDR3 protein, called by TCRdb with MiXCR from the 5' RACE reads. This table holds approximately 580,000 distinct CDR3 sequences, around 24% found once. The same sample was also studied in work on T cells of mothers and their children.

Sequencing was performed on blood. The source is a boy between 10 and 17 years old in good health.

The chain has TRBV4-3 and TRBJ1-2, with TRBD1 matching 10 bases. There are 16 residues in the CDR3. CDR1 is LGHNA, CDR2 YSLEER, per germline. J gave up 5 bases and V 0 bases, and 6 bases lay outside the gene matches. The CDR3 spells CASSQDRGQGLYGYTF. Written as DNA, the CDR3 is TGCGCCAGCAGCCAAGATCGGGGACAGGGGTTGTATGGCTACACCTTC.

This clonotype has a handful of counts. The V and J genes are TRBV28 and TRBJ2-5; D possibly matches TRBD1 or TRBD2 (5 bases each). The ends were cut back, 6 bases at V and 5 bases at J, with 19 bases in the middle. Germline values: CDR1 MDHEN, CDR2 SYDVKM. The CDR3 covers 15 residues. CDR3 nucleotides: TGTGCCAGCAGACGACCGGGACGGGGAGAGGAGACCCAGTACTTC. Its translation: CASRRPGRGEETQYF.

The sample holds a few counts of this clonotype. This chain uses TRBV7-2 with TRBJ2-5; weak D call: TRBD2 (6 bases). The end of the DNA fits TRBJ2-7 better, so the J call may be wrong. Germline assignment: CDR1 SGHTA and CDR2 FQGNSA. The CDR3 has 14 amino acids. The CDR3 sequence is CASRAPGGTYEQYF. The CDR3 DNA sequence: TGTGCCAGCAGGGCCCCCGGGGGTACATACGAGCAGTACTTC.

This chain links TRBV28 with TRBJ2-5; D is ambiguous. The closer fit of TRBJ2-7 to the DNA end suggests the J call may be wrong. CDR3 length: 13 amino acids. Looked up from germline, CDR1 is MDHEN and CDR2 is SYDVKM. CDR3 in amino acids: CASSLDATYEQYF. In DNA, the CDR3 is TGTGCCAGCAGTTTGGACGCAACCTACGAGCAGTACTTC.

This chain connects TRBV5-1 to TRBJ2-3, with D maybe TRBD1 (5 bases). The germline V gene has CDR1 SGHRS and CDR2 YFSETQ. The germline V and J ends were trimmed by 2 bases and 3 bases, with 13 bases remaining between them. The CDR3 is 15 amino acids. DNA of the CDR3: TGCGCCAGCAGCTTAGAAGGACACAAGACAGATACGCAGTATTTT. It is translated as CASSLEGHKTDTQYF.

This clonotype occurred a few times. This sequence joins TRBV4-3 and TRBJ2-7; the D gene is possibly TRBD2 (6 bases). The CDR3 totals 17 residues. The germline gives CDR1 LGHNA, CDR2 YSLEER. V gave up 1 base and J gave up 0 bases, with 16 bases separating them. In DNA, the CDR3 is TGCGCCAGCAGCCAAGGCGCGAGTAGCGGCAGCTCCTACGAGCAGTACTTC. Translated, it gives CASSQGASSGSSYEQYF.

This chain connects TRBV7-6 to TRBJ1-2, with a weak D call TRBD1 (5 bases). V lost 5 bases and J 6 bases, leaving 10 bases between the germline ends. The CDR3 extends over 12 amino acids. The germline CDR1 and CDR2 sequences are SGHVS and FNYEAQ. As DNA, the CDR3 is TGTGCCAGCAGCCCAAGGGGACATGGCTACACCTTC. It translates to CASSPRGHGYTF. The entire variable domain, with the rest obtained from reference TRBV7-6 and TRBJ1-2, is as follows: GAGVSQSPRYKVTKRGQDVALRCDPISGHVSLYWYRQALGQGPEFLTYFNYEAQQDKSGLPNDRFSAERPEGSISTLTIQRTEQRDSAMYRCASSPRGHGYTFGSGTRLTVV.

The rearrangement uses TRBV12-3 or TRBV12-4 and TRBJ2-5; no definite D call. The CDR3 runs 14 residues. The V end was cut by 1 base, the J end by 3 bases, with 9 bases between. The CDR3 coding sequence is TGTGCCAGCAGTTTAGGGGCCTTCAAAGAGACCCAGTACTTC. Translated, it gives CASSLGAFKETQYF.

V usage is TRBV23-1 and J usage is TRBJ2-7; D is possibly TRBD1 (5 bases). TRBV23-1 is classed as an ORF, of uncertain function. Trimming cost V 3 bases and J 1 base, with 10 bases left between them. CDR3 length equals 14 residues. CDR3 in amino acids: CASSHPTGSYEQYF. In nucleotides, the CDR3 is TGCGCCAGCAGTCATCCCACAGGATCCTACGAGCAGTACTTC.

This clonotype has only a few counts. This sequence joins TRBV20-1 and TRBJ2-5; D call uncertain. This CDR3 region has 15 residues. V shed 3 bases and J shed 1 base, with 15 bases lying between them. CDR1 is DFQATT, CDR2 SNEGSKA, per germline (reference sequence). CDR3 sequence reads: CSARDARQRQETQYF. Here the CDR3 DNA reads TGCAGTGCTAGGGACGCTCGGCAGCGCCAAGAGACCCAGTACTTC.

The CDR3 DNA reads TGTGCCTGGAGTACGGACAGCATGAACACTGAAGCTTTCTTT. This sequence encodes CAWSTDSMNTEAFF. The chain uses TRBV30 and TRBJ1-1; TRBD1 is a possible D gene (6 bases). This CDR3 spans 14 amino acids. The germline V gene has CDR1 GTSNPN and CDR2 SVGIG (reference sequence). Trimming pared 2 bases from V and 0 bases from J, leaving 10 bases between.

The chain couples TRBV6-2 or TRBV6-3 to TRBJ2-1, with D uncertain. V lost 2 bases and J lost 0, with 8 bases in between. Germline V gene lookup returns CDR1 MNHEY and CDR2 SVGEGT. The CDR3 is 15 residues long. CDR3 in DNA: TGTGCCAGCAGTTACCCGATTAGCTCCTACAATGAGCAGTTCTTC. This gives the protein CASSYPISSYNEQFF.

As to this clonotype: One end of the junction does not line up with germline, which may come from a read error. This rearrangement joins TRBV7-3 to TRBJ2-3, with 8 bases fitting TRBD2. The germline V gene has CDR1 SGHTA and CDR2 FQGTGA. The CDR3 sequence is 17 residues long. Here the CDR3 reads CASSSGLVGGAPDTQYF. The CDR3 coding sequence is TGTGCCAGTAGCTCAGGACTCGTCGGGGGGGCACCAGATACGCAGTATTTT.